This T cell receptor (beta chain) was recovered during a study of T cell repertoires in cytomegalovirus infection. Study background: Public TCR beta signatures provided an indication of both CMV infection and a matching HLA type.

The V gene lost 5 bases and the J gene lost 7 bases, with 15 bases spanning the gap. This CDR3 region has 13 residues. From germline, CDR1 is DFQATT and CDR2 SNEGSKA (reference sequence). Study observations and caveats: CMV carriers with the relevant HLA were identified by cumulative public TCR beta family frequency. CMV-specific TCR beta clonotypes restricted by HLA-C were the ones dominating the ex vivo response.

There are a few counts of this clonotype. Its antigen is not identified. TCRdb itself ran the reads through MiXCR, one entry per CDR3 protein. The top ten hold 30% to 35% of the sample, which has 150,000 to 200,000 distinct CDR3 sequences, roughly 27% seen once. The chain employs TRBV20-1 and TRBJ1-5; tentative D call: TRBD1 (5 bases). The sample taken for sequencing was PBMCs. This TCR was recovered from a human donor in good health (CMV status not recorded). Some clones in this sample may be carry-over from other donors' samples. Written as DNA, the CDR3 is TGCAGTGCTCATGCGGGGGGTGGACAGCCCCAGCATTTT. This gives the protein CSAHAGGGQPQHF.